The clone carrying this TCR beta chain was detected once. Antigen: not known. Multiple V-beta primers and a C-beta primer amplified TCRB from RNA. A C-beta primer primed TCRB cDNA from 0.4 to 0.6 ug RNA. Unique molecular identifiers were not described for the libraries. Using its own MiXCR run on the multiplex PCR reads, TCRdb lists one record per CDR3 protein. The data hold 9,900 or so distinct CDR3 sequences, with roughly 70% observed a single time. This sample is drawn from a study of tumor-infiltrating lymphocytes in glioblastoma multiforme. Whole-study results and caveats: The TCR and somatic mutation analysis included just one glioblastoma patient. Detected clone frequencies may not reflect cell counts, being RNA-based.

In germline, CDR1 is GTSNPN, CDR2 SVGIG (reference sequence). V was cut by 1 base and J by 8 bases, with 14 bases left in between. This CDR3 has 13 residues. The rearrangement links TRBV30 to TRBJ1-2; D is undetermined. The sequencing sample was made of brain tumor tissue. The clonotype comes from a male donor with glioblastoma. In DNA, the CDR3 is TGTGCCTGGAGTGAGAGGTGGGAAGGAGGCTACACCTTC. As protein: CAWSERWEGGYTF.